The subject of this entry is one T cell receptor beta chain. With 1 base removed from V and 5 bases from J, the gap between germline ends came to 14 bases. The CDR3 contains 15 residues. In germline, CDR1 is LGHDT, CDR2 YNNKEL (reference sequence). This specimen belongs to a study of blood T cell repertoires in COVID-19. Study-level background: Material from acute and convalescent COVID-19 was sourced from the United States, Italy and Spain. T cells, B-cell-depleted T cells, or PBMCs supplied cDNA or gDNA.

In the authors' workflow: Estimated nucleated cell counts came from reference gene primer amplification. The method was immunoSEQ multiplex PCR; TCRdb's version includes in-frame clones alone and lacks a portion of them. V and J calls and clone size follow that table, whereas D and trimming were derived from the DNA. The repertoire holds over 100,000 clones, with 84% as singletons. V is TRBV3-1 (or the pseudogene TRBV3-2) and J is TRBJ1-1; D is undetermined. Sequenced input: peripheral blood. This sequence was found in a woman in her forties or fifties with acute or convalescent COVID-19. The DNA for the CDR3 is TGTGCCAGCAGCCAAGGGAGCGCGGGGAGGACTGAAGCTTTCTTT. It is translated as CASSQGSAGRTEAFF.